Each of the 12 T cell receptor beta chains below was sequenced from the same sample in a study of blood T cell repertoires in COVID-19. The table came from immunoSEQ multiplex PCR; TCRdb's copy has only in-frame clones and leaves some out. Among about 190,000 clones listed, roughly 80% were seen once. The source material was peripheral blood. Receptor source: a woman between 55 and 75 years old with COVID-19, enrolled during active disease.

The chain couples TRBV11-1 to TRBJ2-2; 11 nucleotides line up with TRBD2. The J segment lost 7 bases and the V segment lost 3 bases, leaving 7 bases of the junction unmatched. The CDR3 is 16 amino acids. Germline values: CDR1 SGHAT, CDR2 FQDESV (reference sequence). The CDR3 region has the DNA TGTGCCAGCAGCTTCCAACTAGCGGGAGTGGGCGGGGAGCTGTTTTTT. Translating gives CASSFQLAGVGGELFF.

V usage is TRBV20-1 and J usage is TRBJ1-1; 8 bases are shared with TRBD1. This CDR3 has 15 amino acids. CDR1 and CDR2 (germline): DFQATT, SNEGSKA (reference sequence). The V and J ends lost 3 bases and 5 bases, in that order; junction bases with no gene match: 11. The CDR3 is CSASTNNRGGTEAFF. CDR3 sequence (DNA): TGCAGTGCTAGTACGAATAACAGGGGGGGGACTGAAGCTTTCTTT.

The chain carries TRBV28 and TRBJ2-1, with 11 bases aligning to TRBD2. CDR1 and CDR2 from the germline V gene are MDHEN and SYDVKM. This CDR3 region has 15 residues. V lost 3 bases, J lost 9 bases, and 7 bases stayed unmatched. The CDR3 DNA sequence: TGTGCCAGCAGTTTGGGTAGCGGGGGGGTTGGTGAGCAGTTCTTC. Translation gives CASSLGSGGVGEQFF.

The rearrangement links TRBV25-1 to TRBJ1-1, with D perhaps matching TRBD1 (5 bases). V shed 7 bases and J shed 6 bases, with 15 bases lying between them. Germline V gene lookup returns CDR1 MGHDK and CDR2 SYGVNS. The CDR3 extends over 13 amino acids. The CDR3 bases are TGTGCCAGCACCCGGAGGGGCAGTCCTGAAGCTTTCTTT. Translated: CASTRRGSPEAFF.

V and J are TRBV6-2 or TRBV6-3 and TRBJ2-3; D possibly corresponds to TRBD2 (6 bases). This CDR3 is 17 amino acids long. Trimming stripped 0 bases from V and 0 bases from J, with 13 bases between. Germline CDR1 reads MNHEY; CDR2 reads SVGEGT. CDR3 DNA: TGTGCCAGCAGTTACTCGATAGTGGGGACTAGCACAGATACGCAGTATTTT. Translated: CASSYSIVGTSTDTQYF.

This chain uses TRBV5-1 with TRBJ2-3; 7 nucleotides agree with TRBD2. The CDR3 loop spans 15 amino acids. J gave up 5 bases and V 0 bases, and 6 bases lay outside the gene matches. Germline lookup yields CDR1 SGHRS and CDR2 YFSETQ. CDR3 nucleotide sequence: TGCGCCAGCAGCTTGGCCATAGGGAGGGGAGATACGCAGTATTTT. Translated, it gives CASSLAIGRGDTQYF.

V is TRBV19 and J is TRBJ2-2; D may be TRBD1 (6 bases). V dropped 5 bases and J dropped 3 bases, with 16 bases sitting between them. CDR3 length equals 16 residues. Germline lookup yields CDR1 LNHDA and CDR2 SQIVND (reference sequence). The chain's CDR3 is CASSGDMASYTGELFF. CDR3 in DNA: TGTGCCAGTAGTGGGGACATGGCGAGCTACACCGGGGAGCTGTTTTTT.

This clone was counted once. The chain combines TRBV5-4 with TRBJ1-6; 7 bases map to TRBD1. Germline-derived CDR1 and CDR2 are SGHNT and YYREEE (reference sequence). The V gene end was trimmed by 1 base and the J gene end by 8 bases; junction bases not matched to a gene: 12. The CDR3 runs 17 residues. CDR3 sequence: CASSLSPSGGTDSPLHF. DNA for the CDR3: TGTGCCAGCAGCTTGAGTCCGTCAGGGGGGACAGATTCACCCCTCCACTTT.

V usage is TRBV2 and J usage is TRBJ2-2, with a possible D match to TRBD1 (6 bases). The CDR3 sequence is 15 residues long. The germline V and J ends were trimmed by 5 bases and 1 base, with 11 bases remaining between them. In germline, CDR1 is SNHLY, CDR2 FYNNEI. CDR3: CASSLDRLNTGELFF. Written as DNA, the CDR3 is TGTGCCAGCAGTCTTGACAGGTTGAACACCGGGGAGCTGTTTTTT.

V gene TRBV7-2 combines with J gene TRBJ1-1; 7 positions agree with TRBD1. This CDR3 region has 15 residues. V lost 6 bases to trimming and J lost 1 base; unmatched junction nucleotides: 8. The germline CDR1 and CDR2 sequences are SGHTA and FQGNSA. The CDR3 loop reads CASSLSDRRNTEAFF. DNA for the CDR3: TGTGCCAGCAGTTTATCGGACAGGAGGAACACTGAAGCTTTCTTT.

The chain has TRBV6-5 and TRBJ1-1, with D hard to call. The CDR3 spans 12 residues. The V end lost 7 bases, the J end lost 4 bases, and 10 bases lay between the germline ends. Germline CDR1 reads MNHEY; CDR2 reads SVGAGI. This CDR3 reads CASIRLGTEAFF. The CDR3 DNA is TGTGCCAGCATCCGACTTGGCACTGAAGCTTTCTTT.

The chain recombines TRBV24-1 with TRBJ2-5; D is perhaps TRBD1 (5 bases). V lost 7 bases to trimming and J lost 2 bases, with 13 bases between them. The CDR3 runs 14 residues. Germline assignment: CDR1 KGHDR and CDR2 SFDVKD. CDR3 sequence: CATSPGRVQETQYF. In nucleotides, the CDR3 is TGTGCCACCAGCCCCGGCAGGGTGCAAGAGACCCAGTACTTC.